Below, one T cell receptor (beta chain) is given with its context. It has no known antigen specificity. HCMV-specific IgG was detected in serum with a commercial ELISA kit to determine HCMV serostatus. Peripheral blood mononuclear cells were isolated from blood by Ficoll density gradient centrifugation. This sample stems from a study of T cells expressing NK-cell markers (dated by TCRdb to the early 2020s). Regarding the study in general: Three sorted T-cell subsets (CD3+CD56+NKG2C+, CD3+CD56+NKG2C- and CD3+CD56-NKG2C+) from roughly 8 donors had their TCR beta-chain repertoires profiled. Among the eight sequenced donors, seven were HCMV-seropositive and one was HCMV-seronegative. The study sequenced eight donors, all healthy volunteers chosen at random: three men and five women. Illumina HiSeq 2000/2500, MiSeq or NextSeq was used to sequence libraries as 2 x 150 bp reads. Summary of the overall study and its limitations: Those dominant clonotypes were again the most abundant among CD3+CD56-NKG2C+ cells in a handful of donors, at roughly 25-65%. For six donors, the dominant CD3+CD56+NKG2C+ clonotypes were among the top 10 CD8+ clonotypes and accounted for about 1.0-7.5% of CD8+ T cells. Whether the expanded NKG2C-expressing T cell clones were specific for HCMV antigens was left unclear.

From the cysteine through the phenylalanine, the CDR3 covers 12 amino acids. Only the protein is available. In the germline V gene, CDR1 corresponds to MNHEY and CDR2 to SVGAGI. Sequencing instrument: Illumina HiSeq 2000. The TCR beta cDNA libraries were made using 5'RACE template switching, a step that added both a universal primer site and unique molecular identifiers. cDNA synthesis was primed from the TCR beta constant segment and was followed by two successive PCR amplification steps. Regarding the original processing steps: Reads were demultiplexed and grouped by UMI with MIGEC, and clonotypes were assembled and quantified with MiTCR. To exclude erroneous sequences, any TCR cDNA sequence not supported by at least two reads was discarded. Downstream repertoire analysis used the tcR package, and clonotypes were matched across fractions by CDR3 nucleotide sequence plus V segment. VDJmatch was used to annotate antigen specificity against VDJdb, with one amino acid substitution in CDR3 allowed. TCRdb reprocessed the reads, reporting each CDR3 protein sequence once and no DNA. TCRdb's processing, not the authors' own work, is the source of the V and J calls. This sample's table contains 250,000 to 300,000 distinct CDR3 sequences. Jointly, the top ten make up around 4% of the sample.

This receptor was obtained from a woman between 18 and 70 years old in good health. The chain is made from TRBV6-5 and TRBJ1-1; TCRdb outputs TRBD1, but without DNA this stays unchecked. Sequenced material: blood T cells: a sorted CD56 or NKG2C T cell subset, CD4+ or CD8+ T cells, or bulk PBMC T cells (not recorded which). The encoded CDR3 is CASRPQGSEAFF.